This TCR beta chain was profiled in a study of T cells in women clearing cervical HPV infection. Study-level information: For cases, blood was sampled a median about 140 days after lesion detection, interquartile range roughly 80 to 200 days. Study conclusions and caveats: Timing of associations relative to infection is unclear; T-cell subsets were not isolated. Cases carried less TRBV6-7 than controls: about 0.1% versus 0.15%.

As for this clone: Its target is unknown. From the germline J gene comes the end of the CDR3, since the read stops 3 residues before it.

Clones were read by immunoSEQ multiplex PCR, and TCRdb kept only the in-frame ones, dropping some. This sample's table reports some 39,000 clones. The V and J ends lost 3 bases and 6 bases respectively, with 8 bases between them. CDR3 size: 11 residues. The V gene's germline CDR1 is DFQATT and CDR2 SNEGSKA (reference sequence). The chain recombines TRBV20-1 with TRBJ1-1; D is unclear. The sequenced material came from blood buffy coat. The clonotype originates from a woman aged 18 to 75 with a cervical HPV16 infection that either progressed to CIN3+ or cleared (not recorded which). CDR3 amino acids: CSASVGAEAFF. CDR3 DNA (partial): TGCAGTGCTAGCGTGGGCGCTGAA.